A selection of T cell receptor beta chains follows, all from one sample in a study of graft-versus-host responses after intestinal transplantation. Their antigen targets remain unknown. Clones were sequenced by immunoSEQ multiplex PCR, and TCRdb holds only the in-frame ones, with some missing. This repertoire shows tens of thousands of clones, approximately 94% found once; its top ten account for 0.2% to 0.25%. Sequencing was performed on unstimulated CD4+ T cells sorted from spleen or lymph node cells, taken before transplant. The receptors originated from a human donor who was the organ donor for an intestinal transplant. Each CDR3 is given with its conserved first and last residue. Each record gives: V gene, J gene, clone size, D gene, CDR3 DNA, CDR3 protein. D genes are given only for firm matches. The size entry is marked missing in some rows and otherwise reads once, few, many or a size class.

>TRBV19|TRBJ1-1|NA|NA
TGTGCCAGTAGTAAAACAGGGAACACTGAAGCTTTCTTT
CASSKTGNTEAFF
>TRBV10-3|TRBJ2-1|NA|TRBD2
TGTGCCATCAGTGATGGACTAGCGCAGGGCAATGAGCAGTTCTTC
CAISDGLAQGNEQFF
>TRBV7-2|TRBJ2-7|NA|TRBD1
TGTGCCAGCAGGTTACGACAGGGTTACGAGCAGTACTTC
CASRLRQGYEQYF
>TRBV2|TRBJ2-5|NA|NA
TGTGCCAGCAGCTGGACTGGGGGGCGGGAGACCCAGTACTTC
CASSWTGGRETQYF
>TRBV4-1|TRBJ1-1|NA|NA
TGCGCCAGCAGCCAACCAGGGAGGGACACTGAAGCTTTCTTT
CASSQPGRDTEAFF
>TRBV7-2|TRBJ2-7|NA|NA
TGTGCCAGCAGCTTAGCACCCGGACAAACCTACGAGCAGTACTTC
CASSLAPGQTYEQYF
>TRBV25-1|TRBJ2-3|NA|TRBD2
TGTGCCAGCAGCGACCTGGGAGGGCCCCACACAGATACGCAGTATTTT
CASSDLGGPHTDTQYF
>TRBV5-1|TRBJ2-3|NA|TRBD2
TGCGCCAGCAGCTTGAACCCGTCGTTTGGGAGCGGGGGCACAGATACGCAGTATTTT
CASSLNPSFGSGGTDTQYF
>TRBV6-5|TRBJ2-1|NA|TRBD2
TGTGCCAGCAGTTCCCGACTAGCGCACACCTACAATGAGCAGTTCTTC
CASSSRLAHTYNEQFF
>TRBV19|TRBJ1-2|NA|NA
TGTGCCAGTAGTATGTGGGGAAGGAACTATGGCTACACCTTC
CASSMWGRNYGYTF
>TRBV2|TRBJ1-1|NA|NA
TGTGCCAGCAGATGGGGCAGAACGAGCATTTTGAACACTGAAGCTTTCTTT
CASRWGRTSILNTEAFF
>TRBV11-2|TRBJ2-1|NA|TRBD1
TGTGCCAGCAGCTCCGGACAGGGATCCTACAATGAGCAGTTCTTC
CASSSGQGSYNEQFF
>TRBV6-5|TRBJ2-5|NA|NA
TGTGCCAGCAGTCCCGGGACTCTCCAAGAGACCCAGTACTTC
CASSPGTLQETQYF
>TRBV7-2|TRBJ1-2|NA|NA
TGTGCCAGCAGCCGCTGGCCGACTAACTATGGCTACACCTTC
CASSRWPTNYGYTF
>TRBV19|TRBJ2-7|NA|TRBD2
TGTGCCAGTAGTATAGGTCATAGCGGGGGGATCTACGAGCAGTACTTC
CASSIGHSGGIYEQYF
>TRBV7-2|TRBJ2-3|once|TRBD2
TGTGCCAGCAGCTTCCCTAGCGGACCCAGCACAGATACGCAGTATTTT
CASSFPSGPSTDTQYF
>TRBV5-4|TRBJ2-7|NA|NA
TGTGCCAGCAGCTTAGGTATGTGGGGGTCGGTCCAAGAGCAGTACTTC
CASSLGMWGSVQEQYF
>TRBV7-2|TRBJ2-3|NA|TRBD2
TGTGCCAGCAGCCCCCGGACTAGCGGGGGGACTAGCACAGATACGCAGTATTTT
CASSPRTSGGTSTDTQYF